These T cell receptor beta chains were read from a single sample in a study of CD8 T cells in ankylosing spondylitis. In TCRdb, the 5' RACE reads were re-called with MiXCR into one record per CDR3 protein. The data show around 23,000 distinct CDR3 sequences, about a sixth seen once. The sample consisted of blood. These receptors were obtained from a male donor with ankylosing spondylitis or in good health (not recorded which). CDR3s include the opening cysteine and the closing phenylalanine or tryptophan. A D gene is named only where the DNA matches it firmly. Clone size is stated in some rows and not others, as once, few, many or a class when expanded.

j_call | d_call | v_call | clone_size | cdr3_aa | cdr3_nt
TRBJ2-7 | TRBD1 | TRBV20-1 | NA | CSASSATGREQYF | TGCAGTGCTAGCTCCGCGACAGGGCGGGAGCAGTACTTC
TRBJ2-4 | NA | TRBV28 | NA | CASSPRGRKNIQYF | TGTGCCAGCAGTCCCAGGGGACGGAAAAACATTCAGTACTTC
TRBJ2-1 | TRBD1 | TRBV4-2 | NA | CASSPGQGRDEQFF | TGTGCCAGCAGCCCGGGACAGGGACGTGATGAGCAGTTCTTC
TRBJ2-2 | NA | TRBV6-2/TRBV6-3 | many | CASEKGPGKAGELFF | TGTGCCAGTGAGAAGGGGCCAGGGAAGGCCGGGGAGCTGTTTTTT
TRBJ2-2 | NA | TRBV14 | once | CASSQDLTGELFF | TGTGCCAGCAGCCAAGATTTAACCGGGGAGCTGTTTTTT
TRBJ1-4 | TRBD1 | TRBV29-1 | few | CSVLEGPGTGDEKLFF | TGCAGCGTTTTAGAAGGCCCCGGGACAGGGGATGAAAAACTGTTTTTT
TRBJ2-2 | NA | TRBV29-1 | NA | CSVDGDPGELFF | TGCAGCGTTGATGGAGACCCCGGGGAGCTGTTTTTT
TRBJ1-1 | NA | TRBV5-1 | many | CASSLAGNPEAFF | TGCGCCAGCAGCTTGGCAGGGAATCCTGAAGCTTTCTTT
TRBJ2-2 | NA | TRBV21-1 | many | CASSKMGQGTGELFF | TGTGCCAGCAGCAAAATGGGACAGGGAACCGGGGAGCTGTTTTTT
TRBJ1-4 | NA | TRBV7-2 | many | CASSLRSTNEKLFF | TGTGCCAGCAGCTTAAGGTCAACTAATGAAAAACTGTTTTTT
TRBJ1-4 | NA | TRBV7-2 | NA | CASSPPGRYEKLFF | TGTGCCAGCAGCCCCCCCGGACGGTATGAAAAACTGTTTTTT
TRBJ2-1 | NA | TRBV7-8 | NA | CASSLARVTYNEQFF | TGTGCCAGCAGCTTAGCCAGGGTAACTTACAATGAGCAGTTCTTC
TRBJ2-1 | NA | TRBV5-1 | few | CASSLTTMEQFF | TGCGCCAGCAGCTTGACGACAATGGAGCAGTTCTTC
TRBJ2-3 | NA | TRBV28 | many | CASSLGATDTQYF | TGTGCCAGCAGCCTCGGGGCAACAGATACGCAGTATTTT
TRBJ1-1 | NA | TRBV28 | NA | CASIKTLEAFF | TGTGCCAGCATTAAGACTCTCGAAGCTTTCTTT
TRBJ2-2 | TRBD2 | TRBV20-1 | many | CSASPGTSNTGELFF | TGCAGTGCTAGCCCCGGGACTAGTAACACCGGGGAGCTGTTTTTT
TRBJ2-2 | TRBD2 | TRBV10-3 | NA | CAISGGTSGRGAGELFF | TGTGCCATCAGTGGAGGGACTAGCGGGAGGGGCGCCGGGGAGCTGTTTTTT
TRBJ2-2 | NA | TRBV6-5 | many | CASSFADNTGELFF | TGTGCCAGCAGTTTTGCGGATAACACCGGGGAGCTGTTTTTT
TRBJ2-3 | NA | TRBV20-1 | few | CSASSQFGTDTQYF | TGCAGTGCTAGTAGTCAATTTGGCACAGATACGCAGTATTTT
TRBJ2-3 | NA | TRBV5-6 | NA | CASSPGLSALVDTQYF | TGTGCCAGCAGTCCGGGACTTTCTGCTCTTGTGGATACGCAGTATTTT
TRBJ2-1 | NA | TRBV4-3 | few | CASSHLYGGGHYNEQFF | TGCGCCAGCAGCCATCTATATGGGGGGGGCCATTACAATGAGCAGTTCTTC
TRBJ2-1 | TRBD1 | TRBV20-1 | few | CSARDRVNEQFF | TGCAGTGCAAGGGACAGGGTGAATGAGCAGTTCTTC
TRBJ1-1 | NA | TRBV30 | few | CACDSSNTEAFF | TGTGCCTGTGACAGCTCGAACACTGAAGCTTTCTTT
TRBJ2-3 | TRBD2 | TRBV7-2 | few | CASSFHSGRVGDTQYF | TGTGCCAGCAGCTTTCATAGCGGGAGGGTTGGAGATACGCAGTATTTT
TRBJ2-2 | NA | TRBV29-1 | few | CSVGNANGELFF | TGCAGCGTGGGGAACGCTAACGGGGAGCTGTTTTTT
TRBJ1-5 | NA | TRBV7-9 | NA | CASSLGANQPQHF | TGTGCCAGCAGCCTAGGCGCGAATCAGCCCCAGCATTTT
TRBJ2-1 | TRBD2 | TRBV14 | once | CASSHRRGRSSYNEQFF | TGTGCCAGCAGCCACCGGCGCGGGAGGAGCTCCTACAATGAGCAGTTCTTC
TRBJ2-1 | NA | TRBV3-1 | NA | CASSTSDTYNEQFF | TGTGCCAGCAGCACATCGGACACCTACAATGAGCAGTTCTTC
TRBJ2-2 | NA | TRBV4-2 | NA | CASSPGTTNTGELFF | TGTGCCAGCAGCCCCGGGACAACGAACACCGGGGAGCTGTTTTTT
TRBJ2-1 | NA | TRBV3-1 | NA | CASSRGLYNEQFF | TGTGCCAGCAGTCGCGGACTATACAATGAGCAGTTCTTC
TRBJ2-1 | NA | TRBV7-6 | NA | CASSAEGSSYNEQFF | TGTGCCAGCAGCGCAGAGGGTAGCTCCTACAATGAGCAGTTCTTC
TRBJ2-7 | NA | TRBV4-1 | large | CASSQVAAIYEQYF | TGCGCCAGCAGCCAAGTAGCGGCGATCTACGAGCAGTACTTC
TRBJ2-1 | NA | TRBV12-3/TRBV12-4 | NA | CASSLGDGNNEQFF | TGTGCCAGCAGTTTAGGGGACGGCAACAATGAGCAGTTCTTC
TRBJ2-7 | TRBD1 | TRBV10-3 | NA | CAIRKTGSSYEQYF | TGTGCCATCAGAAAGACAGGGAGCTCCTACGAGCAGTACTTC
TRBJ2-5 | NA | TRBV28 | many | CASSANGGPVETQYF | TGTGCCAGCAGTGCAAATGGGGGTCCGGTGGAGACCCAGTACTTC
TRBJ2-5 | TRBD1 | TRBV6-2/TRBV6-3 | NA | CASSSGTVVETQYF | TGTGCCAGCAGTTCCGGGACAGTCGTTGAGACCCAGTACTTC
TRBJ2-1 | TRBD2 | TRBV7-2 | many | CASSLAGSGGQFF | TGTGCCAGCAGCTTAGCCGGCTCGGGAGGGCAGTTCTTC
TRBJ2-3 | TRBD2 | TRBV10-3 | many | CAIRTSGLAGVGSTDTQYF | TGTGCCATCAGAACATCTGGGCTAGCGGGGGTTGGGAGCACAGATACGCAGTATTTT
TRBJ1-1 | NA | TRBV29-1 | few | CSVEESGYTEAFF | TGCAGCGTTGAAGAATCTGGGTACACTGAAGCTTTCTTT
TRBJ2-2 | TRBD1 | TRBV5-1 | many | CASSWETGAGELFF | TGCGCCAGCAGCTGGGAAACAGGGGCCGGGGAGCTGTTTTTT
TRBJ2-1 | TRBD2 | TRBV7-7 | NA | CASSLAGDYNEQFF | TGTGCCAGCAGCCTAGCGGGAGATTACAATGAGCAGTTCTTC
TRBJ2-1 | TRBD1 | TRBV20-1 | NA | CSARIRDRGYNEQFF | TGCAGTGCTAGGATCCGGGACAGGGGATACAATGAGCAGTTCTTC
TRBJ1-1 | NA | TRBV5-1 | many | CASSMTDNTEAFF | TGCGCCAGCAGCATGACAGATAACACTGAAGCTTTCTTT
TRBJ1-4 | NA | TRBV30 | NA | CAVHGGLGKLFF | TGTGCCGTCCACGGGGGATTAGGAAAACTGTTTTTT
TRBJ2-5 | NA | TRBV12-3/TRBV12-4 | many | CASSFSPQETQYF | TGTGCCAGCAGTTTCTCCCCTCAAGAGACCCAGTACTTC
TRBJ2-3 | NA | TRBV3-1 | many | CASEGEDTQYF | TGTGCTTCAGAGGGGGAAGATACGCAGTATTTT
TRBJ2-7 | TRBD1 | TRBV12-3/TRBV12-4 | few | CASSQGAWPYEQYF | TGTGCCAGCAGTCAGGGGGCTTGGCCCTACGAGCAGTACTTC
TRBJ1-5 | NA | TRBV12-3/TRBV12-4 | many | CASSARGPGNQPQHF | TGTGCCAGCAGTGCGAGGGGTCCGGGCAATCAGCCCCAGCATTTT
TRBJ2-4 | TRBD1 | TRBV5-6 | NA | CASSHRQGAKNIQYF | TGTGCCAGCAGCCATCGACAGGGGGCCAAAAACATTCAGTACTTC
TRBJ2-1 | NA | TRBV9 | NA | CASSLDDEQFF | TGTGCCAGCAGCTTAGATGATGAGCAGTTCTTC
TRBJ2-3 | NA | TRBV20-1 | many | CSANRAGGTDTQYF | TGCAGTGCTAACAGGGCGGGTGGAACAGATACGCAGTATTTT
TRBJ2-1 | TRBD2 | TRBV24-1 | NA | CATSDLAGRTLNEQFF | TGTGCCACCAGTGATTTAGCGGGAAGGACCCTTAATGAGCAGTTCTTC
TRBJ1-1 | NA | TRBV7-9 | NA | CASTPQGAPETEAFF | TGTGCCAGCACCCCCCAGGGTGCGCCGGAAACTGAAGCTTTCTTT
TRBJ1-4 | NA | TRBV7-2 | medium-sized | CASSLTGPTNEKLFF | TGTGCCAGCAGCTTGACAGGCCCAACTAATGAAAAACTGTTTTTT
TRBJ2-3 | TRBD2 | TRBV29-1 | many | CSVAPLLAGAEPGAQYF | TGCAGCGTTGCCCCCCTCCTAGCGGGGGCCGAACCCGGTGCGCAGTATTTT
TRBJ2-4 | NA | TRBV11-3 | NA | CASSSLKENIQYF | TGTGCCAGCAGCTCCCTGAAGGAAAACATTCAGTACTTC